The sequence of this T cell receptor (beta chain) was determined in a study of blood T cell repertoires in COVID-19. Looking at the study overall: COVID-19 samples collected from the United States, Italy and Spain covered acute and convalescent phases. Nucleic acid was either cDNA or gDNA, and it came from T cells, B-cell-depleted T cells, or PBMCs.

Germline assignment: CDR1 LNHDA and CDR2 SQIVND (reference sequence). The CDR3 extends over 14 amino acids. J lost 7 bases, V lost 7 bases, and 9 bases had no gene match. A few counts support this clone. Per the study methods: Nucleated cell number was recorded as an estimate derived from reference gene primer amplification. Only in-frame clones appear in the TCRdb table, and some are missing; sequencing was by immunoSEQ multiplex PCR. V, J and clone size are those of that table, while D and trimming were read from the DNA. Here the sample spans about 200,000 clones, around nine tenths being singletons.

This sequence originates from a man aged 50 to 59 with acute or convalescent COVID-19. The sequencing input was peripheral blood. J is TRBJ1-5 and V is TRBV19; 8 bases map to TRBD1. CDR3 amino acids: CASTPGQADQPQHF. In DNA, the CDR3 is TGTGCCAGTACCCCGGGACAGGCCGACCAGCCCCAGCATTTT.